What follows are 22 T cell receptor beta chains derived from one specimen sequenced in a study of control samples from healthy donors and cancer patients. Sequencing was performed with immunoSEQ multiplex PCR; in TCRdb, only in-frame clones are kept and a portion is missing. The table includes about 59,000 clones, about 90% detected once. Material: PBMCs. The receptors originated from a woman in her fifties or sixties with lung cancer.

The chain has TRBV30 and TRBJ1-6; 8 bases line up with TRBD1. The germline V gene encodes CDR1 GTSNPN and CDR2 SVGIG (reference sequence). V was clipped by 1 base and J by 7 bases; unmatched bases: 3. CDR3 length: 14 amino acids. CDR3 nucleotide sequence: TGTGCCTGGAGTGGACAGGGGCGGAATTCACCCCTCCACTTT. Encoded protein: CAWSGQGRNSPLHF.

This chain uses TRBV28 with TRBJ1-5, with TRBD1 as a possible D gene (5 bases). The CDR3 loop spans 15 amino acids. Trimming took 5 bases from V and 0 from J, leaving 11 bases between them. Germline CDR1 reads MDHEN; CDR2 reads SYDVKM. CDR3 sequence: CASSPWDGSNQPQHF. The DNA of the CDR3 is TGTGCCAGCAGTCCCTGGGACGGTAGCAATCAGCCCCAGCATTTT.

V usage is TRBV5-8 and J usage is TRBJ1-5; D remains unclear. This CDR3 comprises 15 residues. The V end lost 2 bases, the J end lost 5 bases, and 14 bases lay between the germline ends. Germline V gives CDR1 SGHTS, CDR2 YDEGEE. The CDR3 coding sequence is TGTGCCAGCAGCTTATTGGGTCGAGGGTATCAGCCCCAGCATTTT. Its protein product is CASSLLGRGYQPQHF.

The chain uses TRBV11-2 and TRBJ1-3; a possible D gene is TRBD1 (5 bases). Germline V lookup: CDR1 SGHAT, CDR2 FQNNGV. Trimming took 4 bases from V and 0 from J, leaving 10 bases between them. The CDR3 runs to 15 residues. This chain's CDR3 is CASSYFGGSGNTIYF. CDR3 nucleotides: TGTGCCAGCAGCTACTTCGGGGGCTCTGGAAACACCATATATTTT.

The CDR3 DNA follows: TGTGCCAGCAGCCCTAACCCGACAGGGCAGCCCCAGCATTTT. Its translation is CASSPNPTGQPQHF. V usage is TRBV28 and J usage is TRBJ1-5, with TRBD1 identical over 7 bases. The germline gives CDR1 MDHEN, CDR2 SYDVKM. V lost 6 bases and J lost 7; bases outside the gene matches: 9. This CDR3 is built from 14 residues. The complete variable domain, with remaining parts taken from reference TRBV28 and TRBJ1-5, reads DVKVTQSSRYLVKRTGEKVFLECVQDMDHENMFWYRQDPGLGLRLIYFSYDVKMKEKGDIPEGYSVSREKKERFSLILESASTNQTSMYLCASSPNPTGQPQHFGDGTRLSIL.

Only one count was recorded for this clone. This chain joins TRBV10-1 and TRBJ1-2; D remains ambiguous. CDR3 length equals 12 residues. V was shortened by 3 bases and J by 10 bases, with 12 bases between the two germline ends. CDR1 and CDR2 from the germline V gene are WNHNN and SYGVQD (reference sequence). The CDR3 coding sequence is TGCGCCAGCAGTGATCGGCTTGGGGTCTACACCTTC. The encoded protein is CASSDRLGVYTF.

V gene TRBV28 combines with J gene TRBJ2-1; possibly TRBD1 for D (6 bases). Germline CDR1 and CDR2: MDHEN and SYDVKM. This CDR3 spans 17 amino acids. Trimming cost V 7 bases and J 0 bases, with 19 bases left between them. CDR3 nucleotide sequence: TGTGCCAGCACATCGACGACAGGAAGCCTCTCCTACAATGAGCAGTTCTTC. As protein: CASTSTTGSLSYNEQFF.

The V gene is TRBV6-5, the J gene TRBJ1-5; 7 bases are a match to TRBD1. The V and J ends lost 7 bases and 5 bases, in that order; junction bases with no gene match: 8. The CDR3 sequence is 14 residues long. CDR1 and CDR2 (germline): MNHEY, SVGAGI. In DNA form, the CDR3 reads TGTGCCAGCAAGGAGGAGGGGGCCCATCAGCCCCAGCATTTT. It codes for CASKEEGAHQPQHF.

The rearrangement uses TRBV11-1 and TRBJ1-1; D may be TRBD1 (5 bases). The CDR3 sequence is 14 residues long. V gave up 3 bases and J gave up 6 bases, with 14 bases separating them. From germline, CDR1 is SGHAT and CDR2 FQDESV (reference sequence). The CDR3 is CASSFGQGMPEAFF. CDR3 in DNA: TGTGCCAGCAGCTTCGGGCAGGGTATGCCTGAAGCTTTCTTT.

This chain's CDR3 is CASSPPTGGMNTEAFF. CDR3 DNA: TGTGCCAGCTCACCACCTACAGGGGGGATGAACACTGAAGCTTTCTTT. This rearrangement joins TRBV18 to TRBJ1-1; 8 nucleotides line up with TRBD1. Losses at the gene ends were 0 bases for V and 0 bases for J; bases not matched to a gene: 3. The CDR3 is made up of 16 amino acids. Per germline, CDR1 KGHSH and CDR2 LQKENI.

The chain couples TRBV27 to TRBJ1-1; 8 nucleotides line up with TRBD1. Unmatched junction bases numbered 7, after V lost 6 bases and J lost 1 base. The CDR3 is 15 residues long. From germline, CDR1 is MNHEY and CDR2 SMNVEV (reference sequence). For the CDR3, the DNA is TGTGCCAGCAGACTCCGGACAGGGCGGAACACTGAAGCTTTCTTT. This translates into CASRLRTGRNTEAFF.

CDR3 coding DNA: TGTGCCGTCCTCCGGGACGTAGGGCAGCCCCAGCATTTT. This gives the protein CAVLRDVGQPQHF. The chain joins TRBV6-6 to TRBJ1-5; the D gene is possibly TRBD1 (5 bases). The CDR3 is 13 residues long. Trimming left V 11 bases short and J 7 bases short, with 18 bases between. From germline, CDR1 is MNHNY and CDR2 SVGAGI (reference sequence).

CDR3: CASSPRTQYNEQFF. The CDR3 DNA reads as TGTGCCAGCAGCCCTCGGACTCAATACAATGAGCAGTTCTTC. This sequence joins TRBV7-2 and TRBJ2-1; D might be TRBD2 (5 bases). V dropped 5 bases and J dropped 4 bases, with 12 bases sitting between them. From germline, CDR1 is SGHTA and CDR2 FQGNSA. The CDR3 covers 14 residues.

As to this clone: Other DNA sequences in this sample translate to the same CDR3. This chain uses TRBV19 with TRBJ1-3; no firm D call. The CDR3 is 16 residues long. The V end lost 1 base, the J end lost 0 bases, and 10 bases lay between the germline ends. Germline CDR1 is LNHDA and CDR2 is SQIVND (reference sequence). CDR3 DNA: TGTGCCAGTAGTATAGGTGGCAGCTCCTCTGGAAACACCATATATTTT. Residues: CASSIGGSSSGNTIYF.

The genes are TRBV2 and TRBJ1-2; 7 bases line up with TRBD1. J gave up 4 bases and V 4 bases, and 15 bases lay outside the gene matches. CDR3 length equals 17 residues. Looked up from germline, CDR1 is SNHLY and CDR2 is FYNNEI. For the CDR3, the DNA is TGTGCCAGCAGTGGTTCCCCTTGGACAGGAGGAGGCTATGGCTACACCTTC. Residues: CASSGSPWTGGGYGYTF.

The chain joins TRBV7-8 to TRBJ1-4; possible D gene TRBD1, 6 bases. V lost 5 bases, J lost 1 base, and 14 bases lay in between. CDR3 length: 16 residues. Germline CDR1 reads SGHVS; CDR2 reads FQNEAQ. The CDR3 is CASSDRGGRTNEKLFF. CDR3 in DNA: TGTGCCAGCAGCGACAGAGGGGGTAGAACTAATGAAAAACTGTTTTTT.

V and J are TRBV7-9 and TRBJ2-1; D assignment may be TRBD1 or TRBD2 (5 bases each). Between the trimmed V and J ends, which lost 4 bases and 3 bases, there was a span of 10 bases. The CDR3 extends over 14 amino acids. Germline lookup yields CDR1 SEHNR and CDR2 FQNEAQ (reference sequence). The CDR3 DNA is TGTGCCAGCAGCTCGGGACCGAACTACAATGAGCAGTTCTTC. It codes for CASSSGPNYNEQFF.

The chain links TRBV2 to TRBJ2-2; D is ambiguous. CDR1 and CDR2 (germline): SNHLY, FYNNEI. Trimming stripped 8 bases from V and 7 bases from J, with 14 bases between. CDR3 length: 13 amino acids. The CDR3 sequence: CASQVSEIGELFF. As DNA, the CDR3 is TGTGCCAGCCAGGTGTCAGAAATCGGGGAGCTGTTTTTT.

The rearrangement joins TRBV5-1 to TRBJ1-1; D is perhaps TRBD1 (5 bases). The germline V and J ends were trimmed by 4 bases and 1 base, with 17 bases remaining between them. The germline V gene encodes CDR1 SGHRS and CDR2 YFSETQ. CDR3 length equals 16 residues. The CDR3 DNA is TGCGCCAGCAGCCAGGGTCGAGGGCTCCCGAACACTGAAGCTTTCTTT. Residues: CASSQGRGLPNTEAFF.

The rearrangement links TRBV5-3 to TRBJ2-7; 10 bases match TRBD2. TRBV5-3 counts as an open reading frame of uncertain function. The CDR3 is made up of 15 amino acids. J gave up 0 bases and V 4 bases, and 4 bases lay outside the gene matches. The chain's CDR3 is CARSHSGRSSYEQYF. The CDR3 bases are TGTGCCAGAAGCCATAGCGGGAGGAGCTCCTACGAGCAGTACTTC.

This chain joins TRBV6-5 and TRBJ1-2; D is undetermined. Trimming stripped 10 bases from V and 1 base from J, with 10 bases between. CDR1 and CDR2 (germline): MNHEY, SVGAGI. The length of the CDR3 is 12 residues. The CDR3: CATLGDNYGYTF. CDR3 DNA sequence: TGTGCCACCCTTGGGGATAACTATGGCTACACCTTC.

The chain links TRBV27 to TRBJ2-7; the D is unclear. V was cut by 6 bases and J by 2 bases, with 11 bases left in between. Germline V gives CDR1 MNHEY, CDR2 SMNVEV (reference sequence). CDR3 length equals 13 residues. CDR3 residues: CASSPAVTYEQYF. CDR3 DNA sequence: TGTGCCAGCAGCCCGGCGGTGACCTACGAGCAGTACTTC.